This TCR beta chain was obtained from a study of T cells in tuberculosis. As concerns this clone: Its antigen is undetermined.

Assay: immunoSEQ multiplex PCR; the TCRdb copy retains only in-frame clones and omits some. The sample has more than 35,000 clones; nearly 95% are singletons. In germline, CDR1 is LNHDA, CDR2 SQIVND (reference sequence). CDR3 length: 14 residues. Trimming took 4 bases from V and 3 from J, leaving 12 bases between them. General study points: GMM-specific TCRs were nearer to active tuberculosis alpha repertoires, suggesting expansion. Smaller alpha distances in active tuberculosis partly reflected shorter CDR3-alpha lengths. GEM motif frequencies gave less than 75% accuracy; the GMM repertoire gave roughly 85%. Samples were chosen by availability of cryopreserved specimens.

This clonotype was sampled from a donor between 10 and 35 years old with latent tuberculosis or without tuberculosis infection. This chain links TRBV19 with TRBJ1-1; D uncertain. Sequenced sample: PBMCs. The CDR3 region has the DNA TGTGCCAGTAGTACTGGAACTAGATACACTGAAGCTTTCTTT. Protein sequence: CASSTGTRYTEAFF. Drawing the rest from reference TRBV19 and TRBJ1-1, the complete variable domain is DGGITQSPKYLFRKEGQNVTLSCEQNLNHDAMYWYRQDPGQGLRLIYYSQIVNDFQKGDIAEGYSVSREKKESFPLTVTSAQKNPTAFYLCASSTGTRYTEAFFGQGTRLTVV.